The 6 T cell receptor beta chains reported below all come from one sample, sequenced in a study of blood T cell repertoires in COVID-19. Assay: immunoSEQ multiplex PCR; the TCRdb copy retains only in-frame clones and omits some. The table records about 280,000 clones, 85% of them present only once. Sequences were obtained from PBMCs or T cells enriched from blood (not recorded which). These receptors originate from a woman between 50 and 59 years old who had recovered from COVID-19.

The chain combines TRBV7-8 with TRBJ2-2; 12 bases are shared with TRBD2. This CDR3 spans 16 amino acids. CDR1 is SGHVS, CDR2 FQNEAQ, per germline. V lost 1 base and J lost 6; bases outside the gene matches: 3. CDR3 bases: TGTGCCAGCAGCTTAGTGCTAGCGGGGGGGCCCGGGGAGCTGTTTTTT. Its translation: CASSLVLAGGPGELFF.

The rearrangement uses TRBV7-6 and TRBJ2-3; TRBD2 might be the D (6 bases). This CDR3 has 15 amino acids. The germline V and J ends were trimmed by 1 base and 6 bases, with 14 bases remaining between them. CDR1 is SGHVS, CDR2 FNYEAQ, per germline. The CDR3 loop reads CASSLVEGDTDTQYF. In DNA, the CDR3 is TGTGCCAGCAGCTTAGTGGAGGGAGACACGGATACGCAGTATTTT.

The chain carries TRBV7-3 and TRBJ2-2; the match to TRBD1 covers 7 bases. Trimming removed 5 bases from V and 5 bases from J; junction bases left unmatched: 2. This CDR3 has 13 amino acids. Germline-derived CDR1 and CDR2 are SGHTA and FQGTGA. This CDR3 is CASSRTGTGELFF. In DNA, the CDR3 is TGTGCCAGCAGCCGGACAGGTACCGGGGAGCTGTTTTTT.

The J gene is TRBJ1-1, the V gene TRBV19, with TRBD1 as a possible D gene (6 bases). Germline CDR1 is LNHDA and CDR2 is SQIVND (reference sequence). This CDR3 has 14 residues. V lost 3 bases and J lost 3, with 11 bases in between. In nucleotides, the CDR3 is TGTGCCAGTAGTATTCAGACAGGAGACACTGAAGCTTTCTTT. Translated: CASSIQTGDTEAFF. Full variable domain (rest looked up from reference TRBV19 and TRBJ1-1): DGGITQSPKYLFRKEGQNVTLSCEQNLNHDAMYWYRQDPGQGLRLIYYSQIVNDFQKGDIAEGYSVSREKKESFPLTVTSAQKNPTAFYLCASSIQTGDTEAFFGQGTRLTVV.

The CDR3 spells CASRRESLYGYTF. The CDR3, as DNA: TGTGCCAGCCGGCGGGAAAGTCTCTATGGCTACACCTTC. V is TRBV28 and J is TRBJ1-2, with D uncertain. Germline V CDR1 and CDR2: MDHEN, SYDVKM. Between the trimmed V and J ends, which lost 8 bases and 4 bases, there was a span of 14 bases. The CDR3 contains 13 residues.

The V gene is TRBV27, the J gene TRBJ1-6; TRBD1 matches 8 bases. This CDR3 contains 15 residues. The germline V gene has CDR1 MNHEY and CDR2 SMNVEV (reference sequence). The ends lost 5 bases at V and 9 bases at J; junction bases unmatched: 9. Here the CDR3 DNA reads TGTGCCAGCAGTCCGCACCAGGGGGCGGGTTCACCCCTCCACTTT. Translating it yields CASSPHQGAGSPLHF.